This section outlines one T cell receptor (beta chain) sequence together with its context. Its recognized antigen is unknown. The record has no base qualities; no much larger clone is one base away. The data were obtained in a study of cytomegalovirus exposure and HLA in healthy donors (dated by TCRdb to about 2017). Broadly, across the study: In an earlier analysis of roughly 590 of the donors, approximately 260 Gb of sequence data and 90 million to 120 million unique TCR beta sequences from about 179 million T cells were reported. The study used immunosequencing to profile the T cell repertoires of some 600 subjects and linked those repertoires to cytomegalovirus serostatus. Both class I and class II loci were covered by HLA typing, at four-digit resolution. About 5 DR-DQ haplotypes were handled as single units for association and clustering, since linkage in the cohort was strong. Typing coverage differed by locus: A, B, C, DRB1 and DQB1 were typed in roughly 620-640 donors, DQA1 in about 500, DPA1 in some 600, and DPB1 in just under 480. In the later analysis, no new phenotypic data were used to find candidate immune exposures; instead, reliance was placed on TCR beta sequences and their occurrence across donors. Of the 300 to 450 genotyped donors, over 65% fell in the genetic ancestry cluster associated with self-reported Caucasian donors. A later genetic analysis took genome-wide SNP genotypes for about 65% of the roughly 670 donors and used that subset as a discovery cohort. Every discovery cohort repertoire had been produced on one sequencing platform. About 330 gigabases of sequencing data and tens of millions of unique TCR sequences made up an early release that covered several hundred HLA-typed donors. On average, roughly 200,000 unique TCR beta nucleotide sequences were sequenced per donor among 398 genotyped donors of the cohort, with about 19% of those sequences being non-productive. Besides the first cohort of about 730 subjects, a separate validation cohort made up of roughly 120 different subjects was used. To predict cytomegalovirus infection status, the study brought together high-throughput TCR immunosequencing, statistical association of individual TCRs with disease status, and machine learning. Donor age, sex, ethnicity and CMV serostatus were compiled alongside the repertoire data. To decide whether each TCR beta V gene segment behaved as functional or pseudogenic, an earlier analysis of over 500 of the donors relied on high-throughput TCR beta sequencing. The study aimed to test whether cataloging public T cell receptors could reveal signatures of past pathogen exposure. A later analysis re-examined previously published TCR beta repertoires from over 500 donors and added high-resolution HLA genotyping to investigate patterns of TCR occurrence.

General findings and caveats noted by the study authors: Presence/absence analyses assumed roughly uniform sequencing depth across donors, an assumption that may not hold. In a later analysis, several top co-occurrence clusters were reported to appear linked to parvovirus B19, influenza, CMV and Epstein-Barr virus. The authors suggested that the approach could potentially be generalized to other disease states and immunological phenotypes. The study gave a list of about 170 TCR beta chains associated with cytomegalovirus. Because counts were too low, roughly 17 rarely observed V segments, including chromosome 9 orphons, were left out of the earlier analysis of approximately 500 of the donors. A later genetic analysis reported fewer N-insertions in productive TCRs among donors in an Asian-associated ancestry cluster than the roughly 690-donor mean. Correlated functional status among segregating V segments might be attributable to linkage disequilibrium, but an unknown experimental factor could not be ruled out. A further reported finding was that TCR beta sequences accurately predicted the HLA-A and HLA-B alleles for most subjects in the first cohort. In a later analysis, HLA-associated TCR beta chains were found to be more clonally expanded and to have lower generation probabilities than equally common non-associated chains. A few of the identified cytomegalovirus-associated TCR beta chains were confirmed in vitro to be specific for cytomegalovirus antigens. Most TCR sequences were seen in very few donors, while some public TCRs were found in many individuals. Some IMGT-functional V segments, including TRBV6-2 and TRBV6-3, could not be distinguished by the 87-base-pair reads and were therefore excluded. A later analysis found that TCR association rates varied across HLA loci, with DRB1 alleles showing the most associated TCRs and HLA-C alleles the fewest. In a later analysis, 16,951 TCR beta sequences were associated with specific HLA alleles at a false discovery rate of 0.05. A cluster of highly shared sequence variants was judged likely to be a technical artifact of the sequencing pipeline. Most CMV-associated TCR beta chains appeared to be HLA-restricted in a later analysis, and the HLA associations seemed to be driven largely by CMV exposure. For the cohort, immune exposure information was limited to CMV serostatus. V-gene and J-gene trimming of TCR beta chains was associated with a missense DCLRE1C variant in a later genetic analysis, and the association was replicated in an independent cohort. When HLA alleles, especially DR and DQ, strongly co-occurred, TCR associations were difficult to assign to individual alleles. In this cohort, only TCR beta chains were sequenced, and detectable features were limited by the absence of alpha or paired-chain data. The classifier was reported to diagnose cytomegalovirus status with high specificity and sensitivity in both the original cohort and the validation cohort. Because some donors lacked HLA typing at each locus, the association tests relied only on the typed subset. Broadly in line with IMGT annotations, most TCR beta V segments showed up in productive rearrangements about 87% or about 30% of the time in an earlier analysis of 450 to 600 of the donors.

In total, more than 500 healthy bone marrow donors made up the cohort. At the time of sampling, all cohort members were nominally healthy, though unrecorded immune exposures were likely present. The donor tested CMV seropositive and was one of the 289 seropositive cohort members. Every donor gave a peripheral blood sample, and the peripheral blood mononuclear cells from that sample were used for TCR beta sequencing. Genomic DNA extraction from the blood cell samples was performed with the Qiagen DNeasy Blood Extraction Kit. CDR1 MNHNS and CDR2 SASEGT are derived from the germline V gene. Its CDR3 holds 13 amino acids, cysteine through phenylalanine. Only CDR3 DNA is held: 39 bases, read in frame from base 1. The germline V end is reduced by 7 bases and the J end by 7 bases; junction bases left unmatched: 6. The library was generated by the immunoSEQ multiplex PCR assay. The multiplex PCR relied on a mix of 60 forward primers for TCR Vbeta segments and 13 reverse primers for TCR Jbeta segments. Amplification of the CDR3 region of rearranged TCR beta genes was performed with a multiplex PCR assay on genomic DNA. The Illumina HiSeq System was used to sequence the amplified TCR beta libraries as 87-base-pair reads. In the authors' own workflow: Across the roughly 670 repertoires, a later analysis counted approximately 75 million unique TCR beta chains, around 11 million of which were shared by at least two donors. A nearest-neighbor algorithm error-corrected the raw reads and collapsed the reads into unique sequences, merging closely related sequences to remove PCR and sequencing errors. Alignment of CDR3 sequences to IMGT reference sequences was used to assign V, D and J gene segments. For a sequence to be retained, a match of at least six nucleotides was required to both a V gene segment and a J gene segment. Rearrangements were classified as productive when the CDR3 lacked stop codons and remained in frame with V and J, and all other rearrangements were classified as non-productive. CDR3 was defined by IMGT convention, running from the second conserved V-encoded cysteine to the conserved J-encoded phenylalanine. Sequences without an unambiguous match to a single V gene segment were excluded from the earlier analysis of approximately 560 of the donors. An earlier analysis of several hundred of the donors classified V segments as functional when productive rearrangements were above 56.7% and as segregating when the standard deviation between donors was above 5%. To diagnose cytomegalovirus status from the catalog of TCR beta chain sequences, a statistical classification framework was built. In a later analysis, TCR nucleotide sequences were compared against IMGT/GENE-DB human TR gene sequences so that V and J genes could be assigned. In a later analysis, CDR3 sequences and most-parsimonious VDJ recombination scenarios were assigned using the TCRdist pipeline. A later analysis defined each TCR beta chain by its CDR3 amino acid sequence plus V-gene family, and excluded reads lacking a unique V-gene family. As a way to deal with suspected cross-contamination and a sequencing artifact, a later analysis dropped 450 to 600 nucleotide sequences that were highly shared and had low generation probability. A later analysis calculated a clonal expansion index for each public chain from normalized within-repertoire ranks of inferred template counts. Generation probabilities in a later analysis came from a VDJ recombination model fitted to out-of-frame rearrangements, and those results were checked against IGoR. Hypergeometric tests were used in a later analysis to score TCR-TCR, TCR-HLA and TCR-CMV co-occurrence, with a repertoire-size bias correction applied to the TCR pairs. False discovery rates were estimated in a later analysis by permuting HLA or CMV assignments 20 times. In a later analysis, co-occurring TCRs were grouped with DBSCAN, and TCRdist sequence similarity was added when clustering was performed within HLA-allele-positive subsets. Repertoires with fewer than 30,000 or more than 120,000 public chains were left out of co-occurrence clustering, as were four to six repertoires with anomalous nucleotide sharing. TCRdb holds this immuneACCESS table with in-frame rearrangements only. Some clones are missing; in checked studies, unresolved V genes explain under half, and the rest has no known cause. D and trimming come from the DNA, and the V and J calls and clone size come from that table. Present in this sample are approximately 150,000 clones, roughly 86% of which were seen just once. The ten biggest clones cover 3% to 3.5% of the sample.

The V and J genes are TRBV6-1 and TRBJ2-1; 8 central bases correspond to TRBD2. The clonotype originates from a man aged 18 to 29 in good health and CMV-seropositive. The sample taken for sequencing was PBMCs. CDR3 region: CASTKIAGNEQFF. In nucleotides, the sequence is TGTGCCAGCACCAAAATAGCGGGGAATGAGCAGTTCTTC.